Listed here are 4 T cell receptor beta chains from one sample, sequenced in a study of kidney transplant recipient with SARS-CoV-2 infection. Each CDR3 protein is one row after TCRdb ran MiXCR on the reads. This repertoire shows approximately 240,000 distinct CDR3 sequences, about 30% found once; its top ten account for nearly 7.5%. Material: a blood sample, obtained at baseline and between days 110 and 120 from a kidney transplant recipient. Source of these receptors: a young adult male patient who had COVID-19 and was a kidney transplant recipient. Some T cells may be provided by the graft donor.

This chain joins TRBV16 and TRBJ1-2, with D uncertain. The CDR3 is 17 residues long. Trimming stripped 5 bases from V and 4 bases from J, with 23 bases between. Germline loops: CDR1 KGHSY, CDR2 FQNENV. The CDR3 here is CASSYPWVVRKTYGYTF. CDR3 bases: TGTGCCAGCAGCTATCCTTGGGTCGTTAGAAAGACCTATGGCTACACCTTC. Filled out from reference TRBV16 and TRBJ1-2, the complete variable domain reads GEEVAQTPKHLVRGEGQKAKLYCAPIKGHSYVFWYQQVLKNEFKFLISFQNENVFDETGMPKERFSAKCLPNSPCSLEIQATKLEDSAVYFCASSYPWVVRKTYGYTFGSGTRLTVV.

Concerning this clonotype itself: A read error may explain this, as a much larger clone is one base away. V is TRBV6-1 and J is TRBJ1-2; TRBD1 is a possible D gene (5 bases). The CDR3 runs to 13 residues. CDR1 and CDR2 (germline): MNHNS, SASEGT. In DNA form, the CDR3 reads TGTGCCGGCAGTGAAGGGGACGTAGTGGGCTACACCTTC. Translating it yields CAGSEGDVVGYTF.

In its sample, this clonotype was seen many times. In DNA form, the CDR3 reads TGTGCCAGCAGTGAACTAGCGGGAGGGTCCGAGACCCAGTACTTC. It yields the protein CASSELAGGSETQYF. The chain joins TRBV6-1 to TRBJ2-5; the match to TRBD2 covers 12 bases. Germline V gene sequence: CDR1 MNHNS, CDR2 SASEGT. With 2 bases clipped from V and 5 bases from J, the junction kept 3 bases outside the gene matches. The CDR3 is 15 residues long.

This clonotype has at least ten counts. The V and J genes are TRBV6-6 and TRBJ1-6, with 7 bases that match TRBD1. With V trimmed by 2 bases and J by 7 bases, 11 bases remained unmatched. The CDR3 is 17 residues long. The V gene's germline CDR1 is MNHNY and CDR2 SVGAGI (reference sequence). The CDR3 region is CASSYGKSGTANSPLHF. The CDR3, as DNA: TGTGCCAGCAGTTACGGAAAATCCGGGACAGCCAATTCACCCCTCCACTTT.